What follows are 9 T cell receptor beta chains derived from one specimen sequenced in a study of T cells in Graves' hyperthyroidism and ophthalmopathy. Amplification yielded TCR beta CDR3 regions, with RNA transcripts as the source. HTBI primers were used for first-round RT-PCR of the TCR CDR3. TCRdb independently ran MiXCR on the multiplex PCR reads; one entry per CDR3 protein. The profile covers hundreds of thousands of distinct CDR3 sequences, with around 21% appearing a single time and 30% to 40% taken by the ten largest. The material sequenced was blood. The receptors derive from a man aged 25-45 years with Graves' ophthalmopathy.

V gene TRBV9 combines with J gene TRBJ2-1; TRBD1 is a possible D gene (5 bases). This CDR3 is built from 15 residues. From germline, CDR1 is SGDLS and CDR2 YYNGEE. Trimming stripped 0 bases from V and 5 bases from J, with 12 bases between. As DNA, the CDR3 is TGTGCCAGCAGCGTAGGGGGCGGAACTAACAATGAGCAGTTCTTC. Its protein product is CASSVGGGTNNEQFF. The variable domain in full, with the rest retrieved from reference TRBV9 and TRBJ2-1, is DSGVTQTPKHLITATGQRVTLRCSPRSGDLSVYWYQQSLDQGLQFLIQYYNGEERAKGNILERFSAQQFPDLHSELNLSSLELGDSALYFCASSVGGGTNNEQFFGPGTRLTVL.

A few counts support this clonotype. The CDR3: CASRAGTGGAGELFF. The CDR3 region has the DNA TGTGCCAGCAGAGCCGGGACAGGGGGGGCCGGGGAGCTGTTTTTT. The chain has TRBV28 and TRBJ2-2; TRBD1 matches 11 bases. Germline V CDR1 and CDR2: MDHEN, SYDVKM. After removal of 6 bases from V and 6 bases from J, the junction contained 6 bases not matched to a gene. This CDR3 spans 15 amino acids.

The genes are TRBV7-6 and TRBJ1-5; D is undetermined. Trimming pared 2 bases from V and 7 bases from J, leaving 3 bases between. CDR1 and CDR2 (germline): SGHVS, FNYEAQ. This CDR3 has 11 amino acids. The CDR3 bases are TGTGCCAGCAGCTTAACCCAGCCCCAGCATTTT. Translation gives CASSLTQPQHF.

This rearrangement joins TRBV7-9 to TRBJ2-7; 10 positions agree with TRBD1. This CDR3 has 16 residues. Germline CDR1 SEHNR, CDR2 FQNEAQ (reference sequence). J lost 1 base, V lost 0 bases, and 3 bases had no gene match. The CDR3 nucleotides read TGTGCCAGCAGCTTAGCTCCGGGACAGGGGTCCTACGAGCAGTACTTC. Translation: CASSLAPGQGSYEQYF.

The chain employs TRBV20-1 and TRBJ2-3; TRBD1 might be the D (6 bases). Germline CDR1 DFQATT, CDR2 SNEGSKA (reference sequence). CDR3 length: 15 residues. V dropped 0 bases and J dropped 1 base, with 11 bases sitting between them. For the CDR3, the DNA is TGCAGTGCTAGAGATCAACCAGGGGGCACAGATACGCAGTATTTT. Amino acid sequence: CSARDQPGGTDTQYF.

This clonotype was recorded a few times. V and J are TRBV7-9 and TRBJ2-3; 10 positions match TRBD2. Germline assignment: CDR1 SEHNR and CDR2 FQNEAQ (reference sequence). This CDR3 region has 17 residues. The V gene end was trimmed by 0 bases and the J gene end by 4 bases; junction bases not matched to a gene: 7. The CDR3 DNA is TGTGCCAGCAGCTTAGCAGCGGGAGGGCCCTCGGCAGATACGCAGTATTTT. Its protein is CASSLAAGGPSADTQYF.

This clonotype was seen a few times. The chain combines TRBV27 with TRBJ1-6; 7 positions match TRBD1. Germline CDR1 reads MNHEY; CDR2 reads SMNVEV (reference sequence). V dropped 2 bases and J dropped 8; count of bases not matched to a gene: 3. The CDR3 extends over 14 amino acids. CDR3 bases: TGTGCCAGCAGTTTACGACAGGGTTATTCACCCCTCCACTTT. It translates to CASSLRQGYSPLHF.

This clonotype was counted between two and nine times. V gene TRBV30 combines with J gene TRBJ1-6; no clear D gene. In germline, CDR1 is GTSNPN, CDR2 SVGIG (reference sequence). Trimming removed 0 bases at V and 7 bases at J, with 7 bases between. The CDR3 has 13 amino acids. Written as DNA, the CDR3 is TGTGCCTGGAGTGTGGGCAGAAATTCACCCCTCCACTTT. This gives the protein CAWSVGRNSPLHF.

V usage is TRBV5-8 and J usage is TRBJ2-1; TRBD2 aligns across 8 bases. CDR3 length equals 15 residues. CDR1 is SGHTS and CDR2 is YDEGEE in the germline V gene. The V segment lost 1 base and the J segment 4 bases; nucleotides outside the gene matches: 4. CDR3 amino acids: CASSLRIAGYNEQFF. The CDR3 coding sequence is TGTGCCAGCAGCTTGAGGATAGCGGGATACAATGAGCAGTTCTTC. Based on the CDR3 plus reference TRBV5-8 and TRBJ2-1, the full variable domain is EAGVTQSPTHLIKTRGQQATLRCSPISGHTSVYWYQQALGLGLQFLLWYDEGEERNRGNFPPRFSGRQFPNYSSELNVNALELEDSALYLCASSLRIAGYNEQFFGPGTRLTVL.